This TCR beta chain was observed in a study of T cell clonality in common variable immunodeficiency. This clone was observed many times. The target antigen is unknown. Read sequence stops 3 residues before the CDR3 end, and the germline J gene provides the missing end. Regarding the study as a whole: CVID subjects shared fewer TCRbeta clones than healthy controls did. Patient heterogeneity in the CVID cohort limited correlations between repertoire features and clinical complications.

CDR1 is SGHNT, CDR2 YYREEE, per germline (reference sequence). Trimming took 4 bases from V and 0 from J; bases not matched to a gene: 5. The CDR3 consists of 16 residues. The method was immunoSEQ multiplex PCR; TCRdb's version includes in-frame clones alone and lacks a portion of them. There are fewer than 75,000 clones in the sample, none observed a single time. This TCR was recovered from a person aged 18-70 years in good health. The sample was peripheral blood mononuclear cells. The chain links TRBV5-4 to TRBJ2-1; 9 nucleotides line up with TRBD1. The CDR3 protein is CASSVGQGGSYNEQFF. The sequenced CDR3 bases are TGTGCCAGCAGCGTGGGACAGGGAGGCTCCTACAATGAG.